The text below deals with one TCR beta chain. The ends were cut back, 3 bases at V and 0 bases at J, with 9 bases in the middle. Germline V lookup: CDR1 DFQATT, CDR2 SNEGSKA (reference sequence). There are 15 residues in the CDR3. The sample belongs to a study of patients and donors after allogeneic stem cell transplantation. TCRdb ran MiXCR on the RT-PCR reads and lists one entry per CDR3 protein. The top ten hold 6% to 8% of the sample, which has hundreds of thousands of distinct CDR3 sequences, 16% seen once. This chain joins TRBV20-1 and TRBJ2-6; D not certain. What was sequenced was blood, either unsorted or a sorted T cell fraction (not recorded which). The sequence came from a human donor who was either an allogeneic HSCT recipient or a stem cell or donor lymphocyte infusion donor (not recorded which). It is not recorded whose cells these are; they may come from a transplant donor. CDR3: CSARLSGSGANVLTF. Written as DNA, the CDR3 is TGCAGTGCTAGGTTATCAGGCTCTGGGGCCAACGTCCTGACTTTC.